The TCR beta chain described here comes from a study of tumor-infiltrating lymphocytes in localized non-small cell lung cancer. Study conclusions and caveats: Technical variation could not be separated from intratumor heterogeneity here. Tumor T-cell fraction from TCR sequencing was not associated with recurrence-free survival (p = 0.61).

TCRdb's table, derived via immunoSEQ multiplex PCR, lists solely in-frame clones and lacks some. The table shows 17,000 or so clones, with 65% to 80% occurring only once. V was clipped by 3 bases and J by 5 bases, with 13 bases between them. The CDR3 extends over 14 amino acids. The germline CDR1 and CDR2 sequences are MNHNY and SVGAGI (reference sequence). As regards this clone: What it recognizes is unknown.

The origin of this receptor is a human donor with non-small cell lung cancer. Sequenced: lung tumor tissue. The chain has TRBV6-6 and TRBJ1-1, with D tentatively TRBD1 (6 bases). The CDR3 reads CASSYLQGSTEAFF. CDR3 in DNA: TGTGCCAGCAGTTATTTACAGGGTAGTACTGAAGCTTTCTTT.